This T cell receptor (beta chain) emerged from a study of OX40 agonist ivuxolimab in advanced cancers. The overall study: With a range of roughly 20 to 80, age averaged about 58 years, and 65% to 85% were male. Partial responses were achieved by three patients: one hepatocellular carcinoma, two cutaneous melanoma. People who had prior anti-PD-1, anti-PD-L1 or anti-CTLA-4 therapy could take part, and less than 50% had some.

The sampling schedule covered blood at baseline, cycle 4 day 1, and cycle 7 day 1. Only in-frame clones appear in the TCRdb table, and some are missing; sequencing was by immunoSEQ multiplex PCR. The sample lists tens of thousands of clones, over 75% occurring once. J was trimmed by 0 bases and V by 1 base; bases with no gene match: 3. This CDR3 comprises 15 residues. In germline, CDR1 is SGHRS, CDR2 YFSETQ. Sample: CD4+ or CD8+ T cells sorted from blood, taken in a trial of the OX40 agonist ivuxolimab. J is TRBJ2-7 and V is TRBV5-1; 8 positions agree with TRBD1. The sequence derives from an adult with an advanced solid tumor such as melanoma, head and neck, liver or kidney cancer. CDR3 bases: TGCGCCAGCAGCTTGACAGGGGGAGACTCCTACGAGCAGTACTTC. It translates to CASSLTGGDSYEQYF.